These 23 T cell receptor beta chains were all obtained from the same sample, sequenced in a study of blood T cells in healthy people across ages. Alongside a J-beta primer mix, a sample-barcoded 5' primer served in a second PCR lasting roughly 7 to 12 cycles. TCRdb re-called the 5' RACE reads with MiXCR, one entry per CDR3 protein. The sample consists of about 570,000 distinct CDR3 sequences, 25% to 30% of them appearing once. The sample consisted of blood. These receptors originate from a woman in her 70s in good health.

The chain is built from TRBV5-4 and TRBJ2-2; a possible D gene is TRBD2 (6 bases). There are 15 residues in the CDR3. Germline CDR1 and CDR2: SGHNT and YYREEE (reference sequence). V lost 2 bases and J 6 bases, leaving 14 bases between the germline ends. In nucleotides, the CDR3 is TGTGCCAGCAGCTTCAATCCGGGAGCCCCCGGGGAGCTGTTTTTT. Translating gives CASSFNPGAPGELFF. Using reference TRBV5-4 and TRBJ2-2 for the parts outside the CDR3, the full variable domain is ETGVTQSPTHLIKTRGQQVTLRCSSQSGHNTVSWYQQALGQGPQFIFQYYREEENGRGNFPPRFSGLQFPNYSSELNVNALELDDSALYLCASSFNPGAPGELFFGEGSRLTVL.

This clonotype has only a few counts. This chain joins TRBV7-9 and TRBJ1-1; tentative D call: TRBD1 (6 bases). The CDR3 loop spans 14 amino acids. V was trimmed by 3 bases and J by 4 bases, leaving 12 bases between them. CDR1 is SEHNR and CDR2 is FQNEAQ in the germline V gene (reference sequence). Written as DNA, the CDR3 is TGTGCCAGCAGCTTGGGACATGGAAGCACTGAAGCTTTCTTT. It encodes CASSLGHGSTEAFF.

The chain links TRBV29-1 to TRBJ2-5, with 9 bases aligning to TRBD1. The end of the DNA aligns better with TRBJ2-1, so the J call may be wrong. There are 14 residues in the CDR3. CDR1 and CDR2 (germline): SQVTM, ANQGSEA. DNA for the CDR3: TGCAGCGTTGATAAGGACAGGGGTGAGGATGAGCAGTTCTTC. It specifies CSVDKDRGEDEQFF.

The CDR3 loop reads CASRLRTHAGEAFF. CDR3 bases: TGTGCCAGCAGGCTTAGGACCCACGCGGGTGAAGCTTTCTTT. This sequence joins TRBV27 and TRBJ1-1; D call uncertain. The V gene lost 6 bases and the J gene lost 7 bases, with 18 bases spanning the gap. The CDR3 is made up of 14 amino acids. Looked up from germline, CDR1 is MNHEY and CDR2 is SMNVEV (reference sequence).

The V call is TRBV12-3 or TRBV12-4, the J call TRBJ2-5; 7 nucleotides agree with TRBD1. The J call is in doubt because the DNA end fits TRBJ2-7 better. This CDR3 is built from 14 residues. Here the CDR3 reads CASSLDRNMDEQYF. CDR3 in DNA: TGTGCCAGCAGTCTGGACAGGAATATGGACGAGCAGTACTTC.

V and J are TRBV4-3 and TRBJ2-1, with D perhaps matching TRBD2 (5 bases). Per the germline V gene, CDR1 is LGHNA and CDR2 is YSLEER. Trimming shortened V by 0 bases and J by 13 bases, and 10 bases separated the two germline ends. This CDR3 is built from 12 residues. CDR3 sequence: CASSQDIGVQFF. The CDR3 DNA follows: TGCGCCAGCAGCCAAGATATCGGGGTACAGTTCTTC.

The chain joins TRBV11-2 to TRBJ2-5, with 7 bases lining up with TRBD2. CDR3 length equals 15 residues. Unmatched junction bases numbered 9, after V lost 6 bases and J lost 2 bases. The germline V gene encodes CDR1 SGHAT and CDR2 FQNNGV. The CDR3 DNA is TGTGCCAGCAGACCGGGAACGGGGGGTCAAGAGACCCAGTACTTC. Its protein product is CASRPGTGGQETQYF.

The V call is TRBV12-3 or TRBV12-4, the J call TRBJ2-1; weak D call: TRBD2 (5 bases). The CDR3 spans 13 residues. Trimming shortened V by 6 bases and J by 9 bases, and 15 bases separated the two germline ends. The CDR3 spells CASRLRARGEQFF. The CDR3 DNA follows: TGTGCCAGCAGACTGAGGGCACGGGGTGAGCAGTTCTTC.

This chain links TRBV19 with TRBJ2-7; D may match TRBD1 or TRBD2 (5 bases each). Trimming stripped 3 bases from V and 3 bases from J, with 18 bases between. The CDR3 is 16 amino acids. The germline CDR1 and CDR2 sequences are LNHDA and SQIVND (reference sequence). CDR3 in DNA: TGTGCCAGTAGTATCTCCGGGACCCCTGGTTTCTACGAGCAGTACTTC. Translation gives CASSISGTPGFYEQYF.

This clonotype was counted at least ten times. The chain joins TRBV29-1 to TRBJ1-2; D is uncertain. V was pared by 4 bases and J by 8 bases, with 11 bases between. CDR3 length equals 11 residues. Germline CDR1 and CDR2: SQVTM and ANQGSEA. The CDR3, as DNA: TGCAGCGTTGTCACCAACCTGGGCTACACCTTC. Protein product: CSVVTNLGYTF.

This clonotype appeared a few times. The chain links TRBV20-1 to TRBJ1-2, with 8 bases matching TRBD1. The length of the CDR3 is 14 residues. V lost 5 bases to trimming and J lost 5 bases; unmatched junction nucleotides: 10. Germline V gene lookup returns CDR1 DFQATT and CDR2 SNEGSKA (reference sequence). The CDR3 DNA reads TGCAGTGCTGGCACACAGACAGGGGAGTATGGCTACACCTTC. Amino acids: CSAGTQTGEYGYTF.

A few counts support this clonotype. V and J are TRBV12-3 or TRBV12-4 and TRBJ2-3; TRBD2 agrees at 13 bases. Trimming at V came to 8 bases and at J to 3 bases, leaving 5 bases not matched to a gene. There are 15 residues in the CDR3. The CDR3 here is CASGKLAGGTDTQYF. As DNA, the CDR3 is TGTGCCAGCGGCAAACTAGCGGGGGGGACAGATACGCAGTATTTT.

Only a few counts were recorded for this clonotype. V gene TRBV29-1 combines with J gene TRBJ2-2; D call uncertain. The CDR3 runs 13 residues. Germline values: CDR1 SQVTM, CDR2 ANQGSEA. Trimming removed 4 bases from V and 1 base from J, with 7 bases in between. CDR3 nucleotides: TGCAGCGTTGGGCTGTGGAACACCGGGGAGCTGTTTTTT. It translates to CSVGLWNTGELFF.

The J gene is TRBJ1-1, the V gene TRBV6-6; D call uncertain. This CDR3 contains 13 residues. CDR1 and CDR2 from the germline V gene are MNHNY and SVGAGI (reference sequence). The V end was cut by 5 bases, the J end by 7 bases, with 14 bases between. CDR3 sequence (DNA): TGTGCCAGCAGTACACCCGAGGCGATTGAAGCTTTCTTT. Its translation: CASSTPEAIEAFF.

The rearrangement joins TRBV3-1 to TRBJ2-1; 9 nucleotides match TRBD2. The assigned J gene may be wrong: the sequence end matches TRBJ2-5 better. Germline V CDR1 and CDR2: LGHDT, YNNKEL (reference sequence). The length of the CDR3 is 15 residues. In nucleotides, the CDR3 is TGTGCCAGCAGCCAAGGGACTAGCGTTGAGGAGACCCAGTACTTC. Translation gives CASSQGTSVEETQYF.

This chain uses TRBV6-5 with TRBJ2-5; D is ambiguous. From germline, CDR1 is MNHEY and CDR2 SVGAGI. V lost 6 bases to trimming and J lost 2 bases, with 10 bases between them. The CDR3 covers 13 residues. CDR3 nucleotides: TGTGCCAGCAGCCTCGACTGGCAAGAGACCCAGTACTTC. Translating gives CASSLDWQETQYF.

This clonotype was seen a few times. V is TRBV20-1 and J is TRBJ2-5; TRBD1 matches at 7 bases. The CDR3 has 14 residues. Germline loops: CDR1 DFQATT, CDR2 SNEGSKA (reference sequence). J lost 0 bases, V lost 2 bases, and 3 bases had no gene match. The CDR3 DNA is TGCAGTGCTAGACATGGACAGGACCAAGAGACCCAGTACTTC. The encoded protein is CSARHGQDQETQYF.

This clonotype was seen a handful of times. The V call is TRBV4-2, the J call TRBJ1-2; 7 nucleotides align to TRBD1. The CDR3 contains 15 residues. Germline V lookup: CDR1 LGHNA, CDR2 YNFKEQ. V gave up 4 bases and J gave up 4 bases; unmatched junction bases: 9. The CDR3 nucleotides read TGTGCCAGCAGCCTCGGGACAGACCCTAGCTATGGCTACACCTTC. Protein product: CASSLGTDPSYGYTF.

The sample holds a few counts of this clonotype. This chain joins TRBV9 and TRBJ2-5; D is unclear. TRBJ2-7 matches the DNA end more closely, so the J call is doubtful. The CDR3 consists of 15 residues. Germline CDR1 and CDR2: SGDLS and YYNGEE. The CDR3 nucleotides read TGTGCCAGCAGCCCCCAATCGTCCCCGACGGCCGAGCAGTACTTC. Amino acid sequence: CASSPQSSPTAEQYF.

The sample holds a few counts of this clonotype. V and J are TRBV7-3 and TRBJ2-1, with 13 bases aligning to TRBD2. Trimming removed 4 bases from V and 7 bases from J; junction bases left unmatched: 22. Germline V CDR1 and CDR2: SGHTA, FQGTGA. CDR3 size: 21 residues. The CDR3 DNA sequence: TGTGCCAGCAGCTCGGGGAATTTACTAGCGGGGGGGCCTGTAGTAAGGAATGAGCAGTTCTTC. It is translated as CASSSGNLLAGGPVVRNEQFF.

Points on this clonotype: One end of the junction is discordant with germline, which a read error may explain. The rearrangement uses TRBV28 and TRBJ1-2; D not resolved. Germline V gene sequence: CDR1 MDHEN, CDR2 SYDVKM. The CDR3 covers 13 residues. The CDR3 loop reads CASQTGPSFGHTF. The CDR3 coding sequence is TGTGCCAGTCAGACCGGGCCTTCTTTTGGCCACACCTTC.

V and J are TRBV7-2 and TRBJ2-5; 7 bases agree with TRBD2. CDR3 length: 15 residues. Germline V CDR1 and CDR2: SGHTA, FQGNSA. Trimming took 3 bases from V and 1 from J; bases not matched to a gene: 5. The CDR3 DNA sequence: TGTGCCAGCAGCTTCCAGCGGGGTAGCCAAGAGACCCAGTACTTC. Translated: CASSFQRGSQETQYF. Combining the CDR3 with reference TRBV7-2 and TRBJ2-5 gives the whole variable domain GAGVSQSPSNKVTEKGKDVELRCDPISGHTALYWYRQSLGQGLEFLIYFQGNSAPDKSGLPSDRFSAERTGGSVSTLTIQRTQQEDSAVYLCASSFQRGSQETQYFGPGTRLLVL.

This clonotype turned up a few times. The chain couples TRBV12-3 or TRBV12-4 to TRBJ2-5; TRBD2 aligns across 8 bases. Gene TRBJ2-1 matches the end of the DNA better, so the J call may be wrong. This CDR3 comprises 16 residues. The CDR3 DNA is TGTGCCAGCACCGGGGGGGGCGCAGGGGCATACAATGAGCAGTTCTTC. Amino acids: CASTGGGAGAYNEQFF.